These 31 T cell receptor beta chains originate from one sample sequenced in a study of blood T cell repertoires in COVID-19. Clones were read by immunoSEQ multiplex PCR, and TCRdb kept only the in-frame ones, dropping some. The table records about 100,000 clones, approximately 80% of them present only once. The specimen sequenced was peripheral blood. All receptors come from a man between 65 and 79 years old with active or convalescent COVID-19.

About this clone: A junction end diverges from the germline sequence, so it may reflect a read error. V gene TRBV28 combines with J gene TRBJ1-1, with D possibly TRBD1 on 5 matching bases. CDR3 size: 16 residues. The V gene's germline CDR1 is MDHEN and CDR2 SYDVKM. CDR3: CASSLRIGRGNTKAFF. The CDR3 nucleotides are TGTGCCAGCAGTTTAAGGATTGGGCGGGGGAACACTAAAGCTTTCTTT.

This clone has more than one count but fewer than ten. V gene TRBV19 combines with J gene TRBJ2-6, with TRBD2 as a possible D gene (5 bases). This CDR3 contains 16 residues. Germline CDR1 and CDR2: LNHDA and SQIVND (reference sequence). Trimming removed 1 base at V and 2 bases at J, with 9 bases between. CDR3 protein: CASSIVGGTGANVLTF. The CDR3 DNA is TGTGCCAGTAGTATAGTTGGAGGAACTGGGGCCAACGTCCTGACTTTC.

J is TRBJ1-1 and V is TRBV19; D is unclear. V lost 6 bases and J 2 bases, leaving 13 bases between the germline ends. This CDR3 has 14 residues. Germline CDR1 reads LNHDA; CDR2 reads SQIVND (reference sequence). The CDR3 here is CASSPTRYNTEAFF. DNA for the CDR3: TGTGCCAGTAGCCCTACCCGCTACAACACTGAAGCTTTCTTT.

The CDR3 reads CASSLNPGQFETQYF. CDR3 nucleotides: TGTGCCAGCAGCTTAAACCCGGGACAGTTCGAGACCCAGTACTTC. The chain carries TRBV7-3 and TRBJ2-5, with 7 bases identical to TRBD1. CDR3 size: 15 residues. J lost 5 bases, V lost 1 base, and 7 bases had no gene match. The germline V gene has CDR1 SGHTA and CDR2 FQGTGA.

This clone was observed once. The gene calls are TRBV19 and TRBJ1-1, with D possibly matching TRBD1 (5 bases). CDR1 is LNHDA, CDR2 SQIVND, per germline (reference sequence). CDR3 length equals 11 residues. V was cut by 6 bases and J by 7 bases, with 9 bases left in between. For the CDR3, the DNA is TGTGCCAGTAGCTTCGGGGGTGAAGCTTTCTTT. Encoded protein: CASSFGGEAFF. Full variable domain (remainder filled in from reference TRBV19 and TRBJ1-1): DGGITQSPKYLFRKEGQNVTLSCEQNLNHDAMYWYRQDPGQGLRLIYYSQIVNDFQKGDIAEGYSVSREKKESFPLTVTSAQKNPTAFYLCASSFGGEAFFGQGTRLTVV.

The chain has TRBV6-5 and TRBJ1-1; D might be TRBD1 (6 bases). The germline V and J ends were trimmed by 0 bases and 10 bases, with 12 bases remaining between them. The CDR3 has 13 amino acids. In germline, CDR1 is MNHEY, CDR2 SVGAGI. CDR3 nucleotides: TGTGCCAGCAGTTACTCGACAGGTAGGAGAGCTTTCTTT. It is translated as CASSYSTGRRAFF.

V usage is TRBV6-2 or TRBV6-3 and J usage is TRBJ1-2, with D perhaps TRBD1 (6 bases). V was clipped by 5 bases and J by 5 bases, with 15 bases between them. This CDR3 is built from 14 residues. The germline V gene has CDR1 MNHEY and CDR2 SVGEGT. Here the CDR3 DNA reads TGTGCCAGCAGTGTACAGGGTAAAGCTTATGGCTACACCTTC. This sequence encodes CASSVQGKAYGYTF.

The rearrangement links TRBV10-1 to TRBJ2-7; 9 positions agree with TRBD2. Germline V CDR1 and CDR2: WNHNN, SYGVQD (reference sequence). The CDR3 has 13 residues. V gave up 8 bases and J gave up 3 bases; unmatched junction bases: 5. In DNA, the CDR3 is TGCGCCAGCGCCTCTAGCGGGAACTACGAGCAGTACTTC. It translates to CASASSGNYEQYF.

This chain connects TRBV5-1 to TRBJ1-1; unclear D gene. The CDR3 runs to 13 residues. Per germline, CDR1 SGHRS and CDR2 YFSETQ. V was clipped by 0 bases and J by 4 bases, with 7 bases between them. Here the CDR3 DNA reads TGCGCCAGCAGCTTGGAGAGTTCCACTGAAGCTTTCTTT. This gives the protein CASSLESSTEAFF.

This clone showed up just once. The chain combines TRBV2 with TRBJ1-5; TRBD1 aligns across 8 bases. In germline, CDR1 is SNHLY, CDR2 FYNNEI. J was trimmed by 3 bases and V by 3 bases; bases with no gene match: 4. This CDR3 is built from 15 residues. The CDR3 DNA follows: TGTGCCAGCAGTGACCAGGGGGCCCTCAATCAGCCCCAGCATTTT. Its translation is CASSDQGALNQPQHF.

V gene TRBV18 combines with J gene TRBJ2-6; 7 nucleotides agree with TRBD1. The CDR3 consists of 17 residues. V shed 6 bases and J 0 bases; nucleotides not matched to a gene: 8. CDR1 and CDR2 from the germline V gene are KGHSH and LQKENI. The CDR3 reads CASSQFRDSSGANVLTF. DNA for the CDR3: TGTGCCAGCTCGCAATTTCGGGACAGCTCTGGGGCCAACGTCCTGACTTTC.

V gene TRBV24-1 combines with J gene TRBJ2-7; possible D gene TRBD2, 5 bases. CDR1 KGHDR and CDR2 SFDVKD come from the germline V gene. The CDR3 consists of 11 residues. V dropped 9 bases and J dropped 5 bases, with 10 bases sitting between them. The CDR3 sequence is CATPPGDEQYF. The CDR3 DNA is TGTGCCACCCCCCCCGGGGACGAGCAGTACTTC.

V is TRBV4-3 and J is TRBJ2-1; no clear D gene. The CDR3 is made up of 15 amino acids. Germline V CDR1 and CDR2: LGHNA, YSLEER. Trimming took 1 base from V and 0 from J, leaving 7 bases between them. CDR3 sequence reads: CASSQGASSYNEQFF. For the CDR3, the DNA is TGCGCCAGCAGCCAAGGGGCGAGCTCCTACAATGAGCAGTTCTTC.

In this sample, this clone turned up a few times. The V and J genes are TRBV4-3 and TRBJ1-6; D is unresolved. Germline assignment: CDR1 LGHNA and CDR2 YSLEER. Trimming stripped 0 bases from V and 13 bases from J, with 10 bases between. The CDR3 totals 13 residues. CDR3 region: CASSQEVRSPLHF. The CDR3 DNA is TGCGCCAGCAGCCAAGAGGTACGGAGCCCCCTCCACTTT.

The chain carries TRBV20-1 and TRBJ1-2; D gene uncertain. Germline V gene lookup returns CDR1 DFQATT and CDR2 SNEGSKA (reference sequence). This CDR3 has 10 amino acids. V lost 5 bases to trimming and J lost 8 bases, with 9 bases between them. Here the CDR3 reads CSASGIGYTF. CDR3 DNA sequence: TGCAGTGCTTCGGGGATCGGCTACACCTTC.

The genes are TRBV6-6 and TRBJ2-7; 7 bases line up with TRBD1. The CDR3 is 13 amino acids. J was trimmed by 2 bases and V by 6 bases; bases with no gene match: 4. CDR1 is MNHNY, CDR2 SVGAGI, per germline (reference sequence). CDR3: CASRRDSTYEQYF. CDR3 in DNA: TGTGCCAGCAGACGGGACAGCACCTACGAGCAGTACTTC.

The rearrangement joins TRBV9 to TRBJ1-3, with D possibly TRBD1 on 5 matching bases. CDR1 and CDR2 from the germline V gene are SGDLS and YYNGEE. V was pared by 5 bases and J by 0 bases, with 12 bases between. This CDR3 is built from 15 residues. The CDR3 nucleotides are TGTGCCAGCAGTCCCTCACAGGTCTCTGGAAACACCATATATTTT. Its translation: CASSPSQVSGNTIYF.

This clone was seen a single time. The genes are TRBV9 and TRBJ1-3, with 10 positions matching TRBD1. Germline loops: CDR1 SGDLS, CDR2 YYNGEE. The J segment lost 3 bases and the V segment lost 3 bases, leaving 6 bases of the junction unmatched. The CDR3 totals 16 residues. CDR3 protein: CASSATGQGSGNTIYF. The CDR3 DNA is TGTGCCAGCAGCGCAACGGGACAGGGGAGTGGAAACACCATATATTTT.

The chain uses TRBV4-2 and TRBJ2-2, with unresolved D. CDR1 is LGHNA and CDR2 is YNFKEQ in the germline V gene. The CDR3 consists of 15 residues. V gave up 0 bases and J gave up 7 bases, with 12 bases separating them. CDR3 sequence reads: CASSQDGSSYGELFF. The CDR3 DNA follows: TGTGCCAGCAGCCAAGATGGTAGCTCCTACGGGGAGCTGTTTTTT.

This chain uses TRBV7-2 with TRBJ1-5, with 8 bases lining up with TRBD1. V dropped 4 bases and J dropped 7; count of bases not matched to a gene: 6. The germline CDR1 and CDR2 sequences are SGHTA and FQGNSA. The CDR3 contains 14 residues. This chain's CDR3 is CASSSGTGGQPQHF. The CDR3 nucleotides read TGTGCCAGCAGCTCCGGGACAGGAGGCCAGCCCCAGCATTTT.

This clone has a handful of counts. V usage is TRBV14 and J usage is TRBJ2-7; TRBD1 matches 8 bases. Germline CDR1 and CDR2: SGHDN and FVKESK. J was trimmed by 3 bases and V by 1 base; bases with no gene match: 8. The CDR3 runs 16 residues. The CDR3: CASSQGSPGQGYEQYF. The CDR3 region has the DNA TGTGCCAGCAGCCAAGGTTCACCAGGACAGGGCTACGAGCAGTACTTC. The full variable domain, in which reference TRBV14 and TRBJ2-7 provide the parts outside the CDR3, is EAGVTQFPSHSVIEKGQTVTLRCDPISGHDNLYWYRRVMGKEIKFLLHFVKESKQDESGMPNNRFLAERTGGTYSTLKVQPAELEDSGVYFCASSQGSPGQGYEQYFGPGTRLTVT.

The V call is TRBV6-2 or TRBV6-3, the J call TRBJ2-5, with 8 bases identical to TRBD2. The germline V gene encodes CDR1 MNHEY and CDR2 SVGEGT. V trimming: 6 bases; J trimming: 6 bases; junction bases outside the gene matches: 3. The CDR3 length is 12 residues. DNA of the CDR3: TGTGCCAGCAGCACGGGGGGGCAGACCCAGTACTTC. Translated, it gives CASSTGGQTQYF.

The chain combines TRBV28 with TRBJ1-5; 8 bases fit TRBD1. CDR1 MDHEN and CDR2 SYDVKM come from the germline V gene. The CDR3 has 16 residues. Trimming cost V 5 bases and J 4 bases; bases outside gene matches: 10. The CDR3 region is CASSRSGTGQNQPQHF. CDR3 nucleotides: TGTGCCAGCAGTCGATCCGGGACAGGTCAGAATCAGCCCCAGCATTTT.

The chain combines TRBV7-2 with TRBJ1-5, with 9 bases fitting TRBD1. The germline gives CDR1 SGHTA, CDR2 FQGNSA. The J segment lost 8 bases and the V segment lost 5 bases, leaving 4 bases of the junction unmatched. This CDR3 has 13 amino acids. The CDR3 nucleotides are TGTGCCAGCAGCCGGGACAGGGCGGAGCCCCAGCATTTT. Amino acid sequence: CASSRDRAEPQHF.

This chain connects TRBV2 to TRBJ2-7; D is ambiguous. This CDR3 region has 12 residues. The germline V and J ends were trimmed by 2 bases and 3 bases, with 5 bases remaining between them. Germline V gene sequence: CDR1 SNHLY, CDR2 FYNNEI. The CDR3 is CASSEQLYEQYF. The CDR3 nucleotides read TGTGCCAGCAGTGAACAACTCTACGAGCAGTACTTC.

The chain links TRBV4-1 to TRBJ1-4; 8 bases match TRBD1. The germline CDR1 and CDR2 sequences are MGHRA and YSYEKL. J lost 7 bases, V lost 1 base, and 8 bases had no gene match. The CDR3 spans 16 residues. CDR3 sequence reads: CASSQVATGVGEKLFF. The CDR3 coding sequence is TGCGCCAGCAGCCAAGTAGCGACAGGGGTGGGTGAAAAACTGTTTTTT.

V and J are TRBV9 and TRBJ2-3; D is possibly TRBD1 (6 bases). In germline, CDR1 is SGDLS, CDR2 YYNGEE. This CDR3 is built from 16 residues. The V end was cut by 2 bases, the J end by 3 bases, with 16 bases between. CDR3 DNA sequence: TGTGCCAGCAGCGTCTCCGGGACAATTGGGACAGATACGCAGTATTTT. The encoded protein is CASSVSGTIGTDTQYF.

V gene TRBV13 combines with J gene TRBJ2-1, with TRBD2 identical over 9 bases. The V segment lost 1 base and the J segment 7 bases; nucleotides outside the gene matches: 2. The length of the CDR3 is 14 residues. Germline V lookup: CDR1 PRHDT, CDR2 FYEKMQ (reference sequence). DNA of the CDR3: TGTGCCAGCAGCTTAGAGGCGGGAGGGAATGAGCAGTTCTTC. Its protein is CASSLEAGGNEQFF.

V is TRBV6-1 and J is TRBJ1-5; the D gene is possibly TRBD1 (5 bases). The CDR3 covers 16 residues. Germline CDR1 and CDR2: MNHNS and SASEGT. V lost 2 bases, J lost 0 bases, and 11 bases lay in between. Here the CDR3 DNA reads TGTGCCAGCAGTGAATCAGCCAGGGCTAGCAATCAGCCCCAGCATTTT. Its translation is CASSESARASNQPQHF.

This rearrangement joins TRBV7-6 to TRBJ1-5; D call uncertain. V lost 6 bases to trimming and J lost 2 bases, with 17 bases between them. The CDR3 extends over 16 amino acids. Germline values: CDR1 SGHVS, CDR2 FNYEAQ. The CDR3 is CASRWRRWSGNQPQHF. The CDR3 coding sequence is TGTGCCAGCAGGTGGAGGCGGTGGTCGGGCAATCAGCCCCAGCATTTT.

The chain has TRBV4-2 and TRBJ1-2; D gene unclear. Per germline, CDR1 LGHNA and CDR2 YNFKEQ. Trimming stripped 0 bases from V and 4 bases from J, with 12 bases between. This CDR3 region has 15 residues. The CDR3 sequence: CASSQDLRLGYGYTF. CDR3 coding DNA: TGTGCCAGCAGCCAAGATCTTCGACTGGGCTATGGCTACACCTTC.